This TCR beta chain was profiled in a study of T-cell memory formation after mild COVID-19. Study-level information: TCR clustering was largely donor specific.

The 5'RACE method, run with constant-segment primers, produced TCR alpha and TCR beta cDNA libraries (carrying sample barcodes and UMIs). TCRdb analysed the 5' RACE reads with MiXCR anew, one entry per CDR3 protein. This table has 450,000 to 650,000 distinct CDR3 sequences, roughly 20% appearing once. The CDR3 contains 14 residues. V was pared by 8 bases and J by 7 bases, with 8 bases of the junction left unmatched. The germline V gene encodes CDR1 SEHNR and CDR2 FQNEAQ (reference sequence). This clonotype has just a few counts. Material for sequencing was PBMCs or a T cell subset sorted from them (not recorded which). The chain employs TRBV7-9 and TRBJ2-1; 10 nucleotides align to TRBD2. The sequence derives from an adult woman who had mild COVID-19 (a few samples of this study predate the infection). Cell type and time point are not known. In nucleotides, the CDR3 is TGTGCCAGCGATAGAGCGGGAGGGCCTAATGAGCAGTTCTTC. Amino acid sequence: CASDRAGGPNEQFF.